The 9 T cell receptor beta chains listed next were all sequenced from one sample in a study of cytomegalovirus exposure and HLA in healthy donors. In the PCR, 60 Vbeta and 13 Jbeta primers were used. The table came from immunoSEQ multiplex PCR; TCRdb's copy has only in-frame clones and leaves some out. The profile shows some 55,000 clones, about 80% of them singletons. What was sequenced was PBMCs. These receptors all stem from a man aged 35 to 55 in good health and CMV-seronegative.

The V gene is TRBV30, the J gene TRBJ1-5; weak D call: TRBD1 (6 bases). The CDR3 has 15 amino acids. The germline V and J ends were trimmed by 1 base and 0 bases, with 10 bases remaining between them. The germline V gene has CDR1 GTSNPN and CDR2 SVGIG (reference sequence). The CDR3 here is CAWSAQGYSNQPQHF. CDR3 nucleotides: TGTGCCTGGAGTGCGCAGGGGTATAGCAATCAGCCCCAGCATTTT.

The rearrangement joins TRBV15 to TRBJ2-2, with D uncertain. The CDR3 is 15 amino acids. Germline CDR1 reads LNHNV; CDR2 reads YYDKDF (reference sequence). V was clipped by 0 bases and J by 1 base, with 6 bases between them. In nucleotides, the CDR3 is TGTGCCACCAGCAGAGACAGGTTGAACACCGGGGAGCTGTTTTTT. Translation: CATSRDRLNTGELFF.

CDR3 region: CASSPVGMGTEAFF. Written as DNA, the CDR3 is TGTGCCAGCTCACCAGTGGGCATGGGTACTGAAGCTTTCTTT. This chain joins TRBV18 and TRBJ1-1; D gene ambiguous. This CDR3 has 14 residues. The germline gives CDR1 KGHSH, CDR2 LQKENI. Trimming removed 2 bases from V and 5 bases from J, with 12 bases in between. The full variable domain, completed using reference TRBV18 and TRBJ1-1, is NAGVMQNPRHLVRRRGQEARLRCSPMKGHSHVYWYRQLPEEGLKFMVYLQKENIIDESGMPKERFSAEFPKEGPSILRIQQVVRGDSAAYFCASSPVGMGTEAFFGQGTRLTVV.

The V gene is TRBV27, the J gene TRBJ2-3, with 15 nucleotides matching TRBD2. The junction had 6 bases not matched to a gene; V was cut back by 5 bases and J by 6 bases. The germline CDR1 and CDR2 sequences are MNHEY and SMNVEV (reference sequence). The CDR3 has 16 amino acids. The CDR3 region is CASSMGTSGGPDTQYF. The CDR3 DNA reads TGTGCCAGCAGTATGGGGACTAGCGGGGGGCCGGATACGCAGTATTTT.

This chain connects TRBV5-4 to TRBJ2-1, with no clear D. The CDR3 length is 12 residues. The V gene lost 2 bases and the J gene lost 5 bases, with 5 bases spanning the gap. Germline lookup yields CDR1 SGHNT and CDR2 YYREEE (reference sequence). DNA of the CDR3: TGTGCCAGCAGCTTACGGGACAATGAGCAGTTCTTC. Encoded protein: CASSLRDNEQFF. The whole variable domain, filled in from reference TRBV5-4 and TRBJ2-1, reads ETGVTQSPTHLIKTRGQQVTLRCSSQSGHNTVSWYQQALGQGPQFIFQYYREEENGRGNFPPRFSGLQFPNYSSELNVNALELDDSALYLCASSLRDNEQFFGPGTRLTVL.

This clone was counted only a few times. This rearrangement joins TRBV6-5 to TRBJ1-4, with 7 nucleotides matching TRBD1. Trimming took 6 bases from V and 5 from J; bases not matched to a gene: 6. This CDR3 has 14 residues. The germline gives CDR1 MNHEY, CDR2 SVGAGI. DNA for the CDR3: TGTGCCAGCAGCTGGGACAGTTCAAATGAAAAACTGTTTTTT. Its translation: CASSWDSSNEKLFF.

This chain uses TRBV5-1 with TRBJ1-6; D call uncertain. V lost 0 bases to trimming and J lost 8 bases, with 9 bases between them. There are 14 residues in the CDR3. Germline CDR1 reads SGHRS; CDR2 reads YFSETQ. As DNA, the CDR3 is TGCGCCAGCAGCTTGGCCCAGCGGGATTCACCCCTCCACTTT. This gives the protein CASSLAQRDSPLHF.

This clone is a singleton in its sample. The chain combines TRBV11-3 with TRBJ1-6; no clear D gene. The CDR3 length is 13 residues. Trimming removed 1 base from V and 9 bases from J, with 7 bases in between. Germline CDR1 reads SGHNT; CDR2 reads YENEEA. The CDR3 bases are TGTGCCAGCAGCTTAGGTTCAGGTTCACCCCTCCACTTT. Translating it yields CASSLGSGSPLHF. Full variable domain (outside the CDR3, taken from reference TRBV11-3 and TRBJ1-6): EAGVVQSPRYKIIEKKQPVAFWCNPISGHNTLYWYLQNLGQGPELLIRYENEEAVDDSQLPKDRFSAERLKGVDSTLKIQPAELGDSAVYLCASSLGSGSPLHFGNGTRLTVT.

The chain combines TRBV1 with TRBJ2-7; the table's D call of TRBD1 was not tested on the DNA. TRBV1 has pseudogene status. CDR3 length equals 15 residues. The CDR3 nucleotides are TGCACCAGCAGCCTTGGACAGGCAGACTCCTACGAGCAGTACTTC. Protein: CTSSLGQADSYEQYF.